A single sample is the source of the 3 T cell receptor beta chains below, sequenced in a study of blood T cell repertoires in COVID-19. Clones were read by immunoSEQ multiplex PCR, and TCRdb kept only the in-frame ones, dropping some. This table holds tens of thousands of clones, approximately 78% found once. Sequenced input: peripheral blood. Receptors were obtained from a man aged 50-59 years with active or convalescent COVID-19.

The chain carries TRBV19 and TRBJ1-4; D perhaps matches TRBD1 (5 bases). The V and J ends lost 5 bases and 0 bases respectively, with 10 bases between them. The germline CDR1 and CDR2 sequences are LNHDA and SQIVND (reference sequence). The CDR3 is made up of 15 amino acids. The CDR3 coding sequence is TGTGCCAGTAGTCTCGGGACTCCAACTAATGAAAAACTGTTTTTT. Encoded protein: CASSLGTPTNEKLFF.

In DNA, the CDR3 is TGCGCCAGCAGCTTGGACAGGGGGCCAGGTCAGCCCCAGCATTTT. Translating it yields CASSLDRGPGQPQHF. The V call is TRBV5-1, the J call TRBJ1-5; TRBD1 agrees at 9 bases. V gave up 0 bases and J gave up 6 bases; unmatched junction bases: 4. Per the germline V gene, CDR1 is SGHRS and CDR2 is YFSETQ. The CDR3 covers 15 residues.

Remarks on this clone: A junction end diverges from the germline sequence, so it may reflect a read error. The chain recombines TRBV28 with TRBJ2-3, with D maybe TRBD2 (5 bases). The CDR3 length is 13 residues. Per germline, CDR1 MDHEN and CDR2 SYDVKM. The CDR3 DNA sequence: TGTGCCAGCTGCTTGAGGGCCTCGGAGAGCGTGCATTTT. This encodes CASCLRASESVHF.